A single sample gave rise to the 23 T cell receptor beta chains below, sequenced in a study of T-cell reconstitution after alpha-beta-depleted transplantation in children. Unique molecular identifiers were incorporated during preparation of the TCRbeta library. TCRdb fed the PCR reads into MiXCR, producing one record per CDR3 protein. The table has approximately 500,000 distinct CDR3 sequences, roughly a quarter seen once; the top ten hold 36%. The sample was PBMCs, taken before TCRalphabeta/CD19-depleted stem cell transplant. Every receptor here comes from a boy under two years old with Wiskott-Aldrich syndrome, due to receive a stem cell transplant.

The rearrangement joins TRBV4-2 to TRBJ2-5; D ambiguous. Trimming removed 1 base from V and 2 bases from J, with 8 bases in between. This CDR3 spans 14 amino acids. Germline V CDR1 and CDR2: LGHNA, YNFKEQ. This chain's CDR3 is CASSQATSQETQYF. CDR3 nucleotide sequence: TGTGCCAGCAGCCAAGCGACTTCTCAAGAGACCCAGTACTTC.

This clonotype was observed a few times. The chain couples TRBV20-1 to TRBJ1-2, with D uncertain. V was clipped by 1 base and J by 6 bases, with 15 bases between them. Germline assignment: CDR1 DFQATT and CDR2 SNEGSKA (reference sequence). The CDR3 is made up of 14 amino acids. DNA for the CDR3: TGCAGTGCTAGAGGGGTCGCCAGCCTGGATGGCTACACCTTC. Protein sequence: CSARGVASLDGYTF.

The chain couples TRBV5-1 to TRBJ2-7, with TRBD2 as a possible D gene (7 bases). Per the germline V gene, CDR1 is SGHRS and CDR2 is YFSETQ. The CDR3 has 14 residues. The V gene lost 2 bases and the J gene lost 5 bases, with 14 bases spanning the gap. CDR3: CASSLRGARDEQYF. The CDR3 nucleotides read TGCGCCAGCAGCTTACGGGGGGCTCGGGACGAGCAGTACTTC.

The J gene is TRBJ1-4, the V gene TRBV12-3 or TRBV12-4; D gene uncertain. V was trimmed by 3 bases and J by 2 bases, leaving 13 bases between them. The CDR3 is 16 amino acids. The CDR3 DNA reads as TGTGCCAGCAGTTTCCGTGCGGTAGCGACTAATGAAAAACTGTTTTTT. Translated: CASSFRAVATNEKLFF.

Written as DNA, the CDR3 is TGTGCCAGCAGCTCTTCGACAGGGGCGGACACTGAAGCTTTCTTT. Protein product: CASSSSTGADTEAFF. The chain is built from TRBV5-6 and TRBJ1-1; TRBD1 agrees at 8 bases. This CDR3 contains 15 residues. V dropped 3 bases and J dropped 3; count of bases not matched to a gene: 7. CDR1 and CDR2 (germline): SGHDT, YYEEEE.

This clonotype occurred a few times. The chain combines TRBV2 with TRBJ2-2; no definite D call. Deletions cut 2 bases from V and 7 bases from J, with 8 bases between. Per the germline V gene, CDR1 is SNHLY and CDR2 is FYNNEI. CDR3 length: 13 residues. This chain's CDR3 is CASSETRDGELFF. In DNA, the CDR3 is TGTGCCAGCAGTGAAACAAGGGACGGGGAGCTGTTTTTT.

This clonotype turned up a few times. The chain couples TRBV6-1 to TRBJ2-5; D is possibly TRBD2 (5 bases). The CDR3 runs 13 residues. Germline assignment: CDR1 MNHNS and CDR2 SASEGT. Between the trimmed V and J ends, which lost 5 bases and 5 bases, there was a span of 12 bases. This chain's CDR3 is CASSPEGWETQYF. The CDR3 DNA is TGTGCCAGCAGTCCCGAGGGATGGGAGACCCAGTACTTC.

This clonotype occurred a few times. The J gene is TRBJ2-1, the V gene TRBV20-1; TRBD2 matches 12 bases. J was trimmed by 4 bases and V by 6 bases; bases with no gene match: 7. CDR1 DFQATT and CDR2 SNEGSKA come from the germline V gene (reference sequence). There are 15 residues in the CDR3. The CDR3: CSANLLAGGYNEQFF. The CDR3 DNA is TGCAGTGCAAACCTACTAGCGGGGGGTTACAATGAGCAGTTCTTC.

The chain links TRBV4-1 to TRBJ1-3; D is perhaps TRBD1 (5 bases). Trimming took off 1 base at V and 0 bases at J, with 22 bases between the two ends. Germline CDR1 is MGHRA and CDR2 is YSYEKL. The CDR3 length is 20 residues. Written as DNA, the CDR3 is TGCGCCAGCAGCCAAGGGGTGGGAGACTTAGGGGCCTACTCTGGAAACACCATATATTTT. Its translation: CASSQGVGDLGAYSGNTIYF.

The chain uses TRBV5-6 and TRBJ2-3, with a possible D match to TRBD2 (6 bases). Trimming took off 4 bases at V and 0 bases at J, with 18 bases between the two ends. Looked up from germline, CDR1 is SGHDT and CDR2 is YYEEEE. The CDR3 is 17 residues long. DNA for the CDR3: TGTGCCAGCAGCCGCCTAAAGACCGGGACTAGCACAGATACGCAGTATTTT. Translating it yields CASSRLKTGTSTDTQYF.

The genes are TRBV20-1 and TRBJ2-3; D is unresolved. V shed 5 bases and J shed 0 bases, with 12 bases lying between them. Germline V gene data show CDR1 as DFQATT and CDR2 as SNEGSKA (reference sequence). This CDR3 has 14 amino acids. CDR3 residues: CSACRAPSTDTQYF. The CDR3 DNA is TGCAGTGCTTGTCGAGCGCCTAGCACAGATACGCAGTATTTT.

This rearrangement joins TRBV5-1 to TRBJ1-4; no definite D call. CDR1 is SGHRS and CDR2 is YFSETQ in the germline V gene. The CDR3 sequence is 15 residues long. The V end was cut by 4 bases, the J end by 0 bases, with 10 bases between. This chain's CDR3 is CASSDYGPTNEKLFF. CDR3 nucleotides: TGCGCCAGCAGCGACTACGGGCCAACTAATGAAAAACTGTTTTTT.

This clonotype was recorded a few times. V is TRBV10-3 and J is TRBJ2-1; D may be TRBD1 or TRBD2 (6 bases each). CDR3 length equals 20 residues. Germline V gives CDR1 ENHRY, CDR2 SYGVKD. Trimming pared 8 bases from V and 2 bases from J, leaving 31 bases between. The CDR3 region has the DNA TGTGCCATCGGGGGGCGACGATTGGGAAAGTTTACTATACCCTACAATGAGCAGTTCTTC. This translates into CAIGGRRLGKFTIPYNEQFF.

V and J are TRBV20-1 and TRBJ2-7, with 7 bases fitting TRBD2. J lost 1 base, V lost 6 bases, and 9 bases had no gene match. The CDR3 loop spans 14 amino acids. Germline assignment: CDR1 DFQATT and CDR2 SNEGSKA (reference sequence). CDR3 in DNA: TGCAGTGCCCTGGAGCCGGGGGGTTCCTACGAGCAGTACTTC. It codes for CSALEPGGSYEQYF.

This clonotype came up a few times. The CDR3 is CSARLRLAGFQETQYF. The CDR3 nucleotides read TGCAGTGCTAGATTACGACTAGCGGGGTTCCAAGAGACCCAGTACTTC. The V and J genes are TRBV20-1 and TRBJ2-5; 11 nucleotides align to TRBD2. The CDR3 runs 16 residues. V was pared by 2 bases and J by 1 base, with 6 bases of the junction left unmatched. Germline V lookup: CDR1 DFQATT, CDR2 SNEGSKA (reference sequence).

This clonotype showed up just a few times. This chain connects TRBV12-3 or TRBV12-4 to TRBJ2-1, with 9 nucleotides matching TRBD2. The V gene end was trimmed by 0 bases and the J gene end by 13 bases; junction bases not matched to a gene: 10. This CDR3 is built from 15 residues. This CDR3 reads CASSLASGSPHPQFF. As DNA, the CDR3 is TGTGCCAGCAGTTTAGCTAGCGGGAGCCCTCATCCCCAGTTCTTC.

V usage is TRBV20-1 and J usage is TRBJ2-1; 15 bases are a match to TRBD2. The CDR3 length is 17 residues. With V trimmed by 3 bases and J by 1 base, 4 bases remained unmatched. Germline CDR1 reads DFQATT; CDR2 reads SNEGSKA (reference sequence). The DNA of the CDR3 is TGCAGTGCTAGCTCAGGGACTAGCGGGAGGTCCTACAATGAGCAGTTCTTC. It yields the protein CSASSGTSGRSYNEQFF.

The rearrangement links TRBV20-1 to TRBJ2-1; 9 bases align to TRBD1. The V and J ends lost 0 bases and 0 bases, in that order; junction bases with no gene match: 6. The CDR3 contains 17 residues. CDR1 is DFQATT and CDR2 is SNEGSKA in the germline V gene (reference sequence). CDR3 residues: CSARDGTGRISYNEQFF. The CDR3, as DNA: TGCAGTGCTAGAGATGGGACAGGGCGAATCTCCTACAATGAGCAGTTCTTC.

This sequence joins TRBV11-1 and TRBJ2-5, with 8 positions matching TRBD2. Germline V gene data show CDR1 as SGHAT and CDR2 as FQDESV (reference sequence). The CDR3 spans 19 residues. V dropped 1 base and J dropped 0; count of bases not matched to a gene: 13. CDR3: CASSLDWGSGRNHQETQYF. DNA for the CDR3: TGTGCCAGCAGCTTAGACTGGGGAAGCGGGAGAAACCACCAAGAGACCCAGTACTTC.

V gene TRBV3-1 combines with J gene TRBJ1-6; D gene ambiguous. The length of the CDR3 is 14 residues. Trimming left V 0 bases short and J 7 bases short, with 7 bases between. Germline assignment: CDR1 LGHDT and CDR2 YNNKEL (reference sequence). The CDR3 protein is CASSQDTGNSPLHF. The CDR3 DNA sequence: TGTGCCAGCAGCCAAGATACCGGAAATTCACCCCTCCACTTT.

A few counts support this clonotype. This chain links TRBV10-3 with TRBJ2-7, with D possibly TRBD2 on 6 matching bases. Per germline, CDR1 ENHRY and CDR2 SYGVKD. V lost 6 bases, J lost 6 bases, and 18 bases lay in between. This CDR3 has 14 amino acids. The chain's CDR3 is CAISQRQRASEQYF. The CDR3, as DNA: TGTGCCATCAGCCAACGGCAGCGGGCTTCCGAGCAGTACTTC.

The chain has TRBV5-5 and TRBJ2-1; D ambiguous. CDR1 and CDR2 (germline): SGHKS, YYEKEE (reference sequence). Trimming removed 4 bases at V and 7 bases at J, with 9 bases between. The CDR3 extends over 12 amino acids. The CDR3 sequence: CASSRMGNEQFF. The DNA of the CDR3 is TGTGCCAGCAGCCGGATGGGGAATGAGCAGTTCTTC. The whole variable domain, filled in from reference TRBV5-5 and TRBJ2-1, reads DAGVTQSPTHLIKTRGQQVTLRCSPISGHKSVSWYQQVLGQGPQFIFQYYEKEERGRGNFPDRFSARQFPNYSSELNVNALLLGDSALYLCASSRMGNEQFFGPGTRLTVL.

The CDR3 DNA follows: TGTGCCAGCACCACTTTAAGCGGGAGAAACAATGAGCAGTTCTTC. Amino acid sequence: CASTTLSGRNNEQFF. The chain links TRBV5-6 to TRBJ2-1; the match to TRBD2 covers 8 bases. CDR3 size: 15 residues. Germline V gene sequence: CDR1 SGHDT, CDR2 YYEEEE. Trimming removed 6 bases from V and 5 bases from J; junction bases left unmatched: 10.